These 15 T cell receptor beta chains share one sample of origin, sequenced in a study of cytomegalovirus exposure and HLA in healthy donors. The PCR used 60 Vbeta and 13 Jbeta primers. Profiled with immunoSEQ multiplex PCR; TCRdb holds only in-frame clones, not every one. The profile shows about 130,000 clones, approximately 82% of them singletons. Sequencing used PBMCs. The receptor source for this set is a female donor in good health and CMV-seronegative.

The chain joins TRBV19 to TRBJ1-4; TRBD1 might be the D (5 bases). The CDR3 extends over 13 amino acids. Germline V gene sequence: CDR1 LNHDA, CDR2 SQIVND (reference sequence). The V gene lost 10 bases and the J gene lost 6 bases, with 15 bases spanning the gap. CDR3: CATSDTKYEKLFF. In DNA, the CDR3 is TGTGCCACCTCGGACACGAAATATGAAAAACTGTTTTTT.

This clone was seen only a few times. The chain combines TRBV7-9 with TRBJ1-2, with 11 nucleotides matching TRBD1. The germline V gene encodes CDR1 SEHNR and CDR2 FQNEAQ (reference sequence). CDR3 length: 16 amino acids. V lost 6 bases and J lost 7; bases outside the gene matches: 13. CDR3 DNA: TGTGCCAGCAGTGCCCAACCGGGACAGGGGGGGTTTGGCTACACCTTC. It specifies CASSAQPGQGGFGYTF.

The V gene is TRBV7-3, the J gene TRBJ2-1; weak D call: TRBD1 (6 bases). The V gene's germline CDR1 is SGHTA and CDR2 FQGTGA. V was trimmed by 5 bases and J by 0 bases, leaving 11 bases between them. CDR3 length: 15 residues. DNA for the CDR3: TGTGCCAGCAGCGGGGACACGAGCTCCTACAATGAGCAGTTCTTC. This translates into CASSGDTSSYNEQFF.

The chain joins TRBV27 to TRBJ2-2; a possible D gene is TRBD1 (5 bases). CDR3 size: 15 residues. The ends were cut back, 3 bases at V and 3 bases at J, with 11 bases in the middle. CDR1 and CDR2 (germline): MNHEY, SMNVEV (reference sequence). Here the CDR3 reads CASSFGRADTGELFF. CDR3 DNA sequence: TGTGCCAGCAGTTTTGGCAGGGCGGACACCGGGGAGCTGTTTTTT.

J is TRBJ2-5 and V is TRBV7-9; 9 nucleotides agree with TRBD1. This CDR3 is 16 amino acids long. V lost 5 bases, J lost 2 bases, and 9 bases stayed unmatched. CDR1 SEHNR and CDR2 FQNEAQ come from the germline V gene (reference sequence). CDR3 nucleotide sequence: TGTGCCAGCAGCCCCGTACGGGACAGGGAGCAAGAGACCCAGTACTTC. Residues: CASSPVRDREQETQYF.

The rearrangement links TRBV4-1 to TRBJ2-5; weak D call: TRBD2 (5 bases). With 1 base removed from V and 5 bases from J, the gap between germline ends came to 11 bases. The CDR3 is 14 amino acids. CDR1 and CDR2 (germline): MGHRA, YSYEKL. CDR3 in amino acids: CASSQGTVIETQYF. Written as DNA, the CDR3 is TGCGCCAGCAGCCAAGGGACTGTGATCGAGACCCAGTACTTC.

This clone was recorded only once. The V gene is TRBV6-5, the J gene TRBJ1-2, with unresolved D. Trimming took 4 bases from V and 2 from J, leaving 17 bases between them. This CDR3 has 16 amino acids. The V gene's germline CDR1 is MNHEY and CDR2 SVGAGI. The CDR3 loop reads CASSFGRGSPNYGYTF. The CDR3 region has the DNA TGTGCCAGCAGTTTCGGGCGCGGGTCCCCGAACTATGGCTACACCTTC.

The chain joins TRBV10-3 to TRBJ2-2; 10 bases line up with TRBD2. This CDR3 has 15 residues. From germline, CDR1 is ENHRY and CDR2 SYGVKD. The ends lost 6 bases at V and 1 base at J; junction bases unmatched: 2. In nucleotides, the CDR3 is TGTGCCATCAGCGGGACTAGCGAGAACACCGGGGAGCTGTTTTTT. Residues: CAISGTSENTGELFF.

The rearrangement uses TRBV28 and TRBJ2-7, with 7 bases identical to TRBD2. This CDR3 region has 16 residues. Germline assignment: CDR1 MDHEN and CDR2 SYDVKM. The trim removed 2 bases at V and 2 bases at J, leaving 9 bases unmatched. This CDR3 is CASSLLEGGGPYEQYF. The DNA of the CDR3 is TGTGCCAGCAGTTTACTGGAGGGCGGGGGTCCCTACGAGCAGTACTTC.

This clone was detected once. The rearrangement joins TRBV5-1 to TRBJ2-1, with TRBD2 identical over 10 bases. V dropped 0 bases and J dropped 5; count of bases not matched to a gene: 8. The CDR3 length is 17 residues. Germline CDR1 and CDR2: SGHRS and YFSETQ. Here the CDR3 reads CASSLAAGTSAHNEQFF. The CDR3 DNA follows: TGCGCCAGCAGCTTGGCGGCTGGGACTAGCGCACACAATGAGCAGTTCTTC.

The DNA of the CDR3 is TGTGCCAGCTCACCAAACGGACAGAACACCGGGGAGCTGTTTTTT. It codes for CASSPNGQNTGELFF. The chain uses TRBV18 and TRBJ2-2, with D perhaps TRBD1 (5 bases). Trimming removed 2 bases at V and 1 base at J, with 8 bases between. CDR1 KGHSH and CDR2 LQKENI come from the germline V gene. This CDR3 region has 15 residues.

The J gene is TRBJ2-5, the V gene TRBV4-2, with D perhaps matching TRBD2 (5 bases). The ends were cut back, 4 bases at V and 3 bases at J, with 15 bases in the middle. This CDR3 contains 15 residues. Germline V gene data show CDR1 as LGHNA and CDR2 as YNFKEQ. Written as DNA, the CDR3 is TGTGCCAGCAGCCGACCCGGGAAGAACAAAGAGACCCAGTACTTC. Protein: CASSRPGKNKETQYF.

The chain employs TRBV7-2 and TRBJ2-7; D may be TRBD1 (5 bases). V lost 9 bases and J 3 bases, leaving 15 bases between the germline ends. Germline assignment: CDR1 SGHTA and CDR2 FQGNSA. This CDR3 contains 13 residues. CDR3 coding DNA: TGTGCCAGTGGACCCCAGGGTTTCTACGAGCAGTACTTC. Its protein product is CASGPQGFYEQYF.

This chain joins TRBV14 and TRBJ1-2, with TRBD1 matching over 9 bases. The CDR3 spans 14 residues. CDR1 and CDR2 (germline): SGHDN, FVKESK. Germline trimming cut 2 bases from V and 8 bases from J; bases unmatched to any gene: 6. The CDR3 coding sequence is TGTGCCAGCAGCCAACCTGGGACAGGGAAGGGCTACACCTTC. This codes for CASSQPGTGKGYTF.

This chain links TRBV5-6 with TRBJ1-2; tentative D call: TRBD1 (6 bases). The ends were cut back, 0 bases at V and 5 bases at J, with 11 bases in the middle. CDR3 length equals 14 residues. Germline V gene sequence: CDR1 SGHDT, CDR2 YYEEEE. CDR3 region: CASSLGTAFYGYTF. The DNA for the CDR3 is TGTGCCAGCAGCTTGGGGACAGCCTTTTATGGCTACACCTTC.